This T cell receptor beta chain came from a study of T cell responses to AZD1222 COVID-19 vaccine. Study outcomes and limitations: CD4 TCRs linked to vaccination spanned spike, dominating at 160-218 and 743-854. Increases in Spike-specific TCR breadth and depth were seen after two AZD1222 doses.

TCRdb's copy holds only in-frame clones and misses some; the assay was immunoSEQ multiplex PCR. The table lists 140,000 or so clones, 85% to 90% of them singletons. In the case of this clone: The antigen is not known.

The source material was peripheral blood, sampled on day 0 of AZD1222 vaccination. This TCR was recovered from an adult in good health.

CDR3 DNA sequence: TGTGCCAGCAGCCGCGGACAGGGGGGTCCAAATGAGCAGTTCTTC. Amino acid sequence: CASSRGQGGPNEQFF. The J gene is TRBJ2-1, the V gene TRBV6-1, with 10 bases lining up with TRBD1. This CDR3 has 15 residues. Germline V gene data show CDR1 as MNHNS and CDR2 as SASEGT. The ends lost 6 bases at V and 7 bases at J; junction bases unmatched: 9.